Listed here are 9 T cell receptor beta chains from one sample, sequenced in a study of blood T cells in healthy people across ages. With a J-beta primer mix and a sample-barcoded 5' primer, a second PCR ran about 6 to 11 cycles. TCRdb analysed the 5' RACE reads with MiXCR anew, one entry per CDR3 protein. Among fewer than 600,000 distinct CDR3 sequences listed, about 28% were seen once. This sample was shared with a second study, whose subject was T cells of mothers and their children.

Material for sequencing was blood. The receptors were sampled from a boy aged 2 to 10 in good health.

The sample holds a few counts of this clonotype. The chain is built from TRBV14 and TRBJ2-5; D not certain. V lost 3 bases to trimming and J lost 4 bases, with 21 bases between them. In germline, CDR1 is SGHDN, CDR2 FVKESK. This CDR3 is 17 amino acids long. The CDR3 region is CASSHFTGGHSRETQYF. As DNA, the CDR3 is TGTGCCAGCAGCCATTTCACTGGCGGTCACTCCCGAGAGACCCAGTACTTC.

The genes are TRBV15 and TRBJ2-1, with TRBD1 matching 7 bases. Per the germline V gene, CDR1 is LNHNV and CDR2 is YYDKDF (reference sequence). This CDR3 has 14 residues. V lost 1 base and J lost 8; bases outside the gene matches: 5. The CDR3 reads CATSRVSDRDEQFF. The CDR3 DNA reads TGTGCCACCAGCAGAGTTTCAGACAGGGATGAGCAGTTCTTC.

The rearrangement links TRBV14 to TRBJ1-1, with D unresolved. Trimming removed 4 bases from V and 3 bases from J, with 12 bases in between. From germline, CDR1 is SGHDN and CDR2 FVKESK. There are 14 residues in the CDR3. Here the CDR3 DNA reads TGTGCCAGCAGCCCGTTTATCGGGGACACTGAAGCTTTCTTT. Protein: CASSPFIGDTEAFF.

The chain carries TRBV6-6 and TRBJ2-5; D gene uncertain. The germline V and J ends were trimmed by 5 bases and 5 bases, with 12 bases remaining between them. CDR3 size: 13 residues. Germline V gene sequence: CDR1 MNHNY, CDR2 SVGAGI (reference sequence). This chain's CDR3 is CASSPTALETQYF. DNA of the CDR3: TGTGCCAGCAGTCCCACGGCATTGGAGACCCAGTACTTC.

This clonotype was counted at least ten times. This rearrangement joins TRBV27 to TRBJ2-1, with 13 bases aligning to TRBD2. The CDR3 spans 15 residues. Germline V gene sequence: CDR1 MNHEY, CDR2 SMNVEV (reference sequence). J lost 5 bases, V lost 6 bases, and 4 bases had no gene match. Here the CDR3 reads CASSHGTSGDNEQFF. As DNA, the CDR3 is TGTGCCAGCAGCCATGGGACTAGCGGGGACAATGAGCAGTTCTTC.

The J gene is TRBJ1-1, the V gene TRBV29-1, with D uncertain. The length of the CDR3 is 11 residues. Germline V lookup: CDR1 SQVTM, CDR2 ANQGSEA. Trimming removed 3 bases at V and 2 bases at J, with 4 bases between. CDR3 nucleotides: TGCAGCGTTGAGGGTAACACTGAAGCTTTCTTT. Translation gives CSVEGNTEAFF.

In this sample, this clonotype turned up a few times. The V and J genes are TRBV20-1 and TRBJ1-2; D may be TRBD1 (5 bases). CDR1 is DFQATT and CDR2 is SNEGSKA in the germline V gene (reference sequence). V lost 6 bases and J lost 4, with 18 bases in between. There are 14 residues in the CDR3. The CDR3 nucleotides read TGCAGTGCCCAGCATGACAGTAGGAGCTATGGCTACACCTTC. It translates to CSAQHDSRSYGYTF.

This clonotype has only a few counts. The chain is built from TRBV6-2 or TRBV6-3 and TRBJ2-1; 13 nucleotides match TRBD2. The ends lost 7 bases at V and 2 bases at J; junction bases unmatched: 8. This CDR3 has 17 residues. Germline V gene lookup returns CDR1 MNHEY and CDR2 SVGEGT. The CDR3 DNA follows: TGTGCCAGCAAGCGTACTAGCGGGGGGGCGACCTACAATGAGCAGTTCTTC. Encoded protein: CASKRTSGGATYNEQFF.

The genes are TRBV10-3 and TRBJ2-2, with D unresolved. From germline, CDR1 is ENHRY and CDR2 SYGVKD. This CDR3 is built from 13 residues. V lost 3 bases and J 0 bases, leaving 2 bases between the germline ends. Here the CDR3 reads CAISDPNTGELFF. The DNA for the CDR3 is TGTGCCATCAGTGATCCGAACACCGGGGAGCTGTTTTTT.